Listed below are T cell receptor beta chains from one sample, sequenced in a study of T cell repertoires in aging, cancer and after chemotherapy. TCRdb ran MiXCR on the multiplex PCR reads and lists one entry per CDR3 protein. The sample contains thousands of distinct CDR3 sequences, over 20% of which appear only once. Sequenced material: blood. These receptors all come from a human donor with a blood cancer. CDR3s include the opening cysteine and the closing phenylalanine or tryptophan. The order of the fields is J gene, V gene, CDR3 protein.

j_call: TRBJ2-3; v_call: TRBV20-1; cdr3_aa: CSAIGTGGNTDTQYF
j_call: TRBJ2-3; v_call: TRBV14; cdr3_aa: CASSQVGGTDTQYF
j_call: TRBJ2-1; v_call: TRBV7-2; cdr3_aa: CASSWGGGSSYNEQFF
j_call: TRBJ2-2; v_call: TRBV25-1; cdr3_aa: CASSDQDRGVTGELFF
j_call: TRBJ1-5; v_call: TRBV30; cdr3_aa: CAWSVGGGNAYSNQPQHF
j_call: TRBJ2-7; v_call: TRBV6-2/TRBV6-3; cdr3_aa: CASSLRRGESSYEQYF
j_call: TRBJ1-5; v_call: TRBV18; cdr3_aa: CASSPADRGSNQPQHF
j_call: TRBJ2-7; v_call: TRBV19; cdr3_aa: CASRADRGYEQYF
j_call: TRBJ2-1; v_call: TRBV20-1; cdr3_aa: CSATASVDRKNEQFF
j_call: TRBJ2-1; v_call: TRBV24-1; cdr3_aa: CATSGARPKSYNEQFF
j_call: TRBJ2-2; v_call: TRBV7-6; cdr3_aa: CASSLEVAVTTGELFF
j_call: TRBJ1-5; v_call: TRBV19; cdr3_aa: CASKFGLNQPQHF
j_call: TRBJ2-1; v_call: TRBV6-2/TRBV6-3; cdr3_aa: CASRNPSGLAGESNEQFF
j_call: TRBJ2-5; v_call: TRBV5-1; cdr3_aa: CASSLDRGIQETQYF
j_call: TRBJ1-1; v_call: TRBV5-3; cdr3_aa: CALSKAGGTEAFF
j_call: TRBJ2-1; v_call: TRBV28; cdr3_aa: CASSSRPDNEQFF
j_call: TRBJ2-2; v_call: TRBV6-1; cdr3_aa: CASSAINQGAVTGELFF
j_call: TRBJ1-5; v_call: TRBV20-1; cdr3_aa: CSAGRGADQPQHF
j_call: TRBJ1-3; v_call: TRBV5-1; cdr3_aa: CASSYQVNSGNTIYF
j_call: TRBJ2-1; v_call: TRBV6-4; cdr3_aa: CASSDWGGIIDGQFF
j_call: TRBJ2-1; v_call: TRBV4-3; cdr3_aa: CASSRERVTRNEQFF
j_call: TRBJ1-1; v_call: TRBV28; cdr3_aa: CASSFGGGEAFF
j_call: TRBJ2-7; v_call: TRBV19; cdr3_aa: CASSTPGLAVQYF